This T cell receptor (beta chain) was recorded in a study of cytomegalovirus exposure and HLA in healthy donors. This clone came up a few times. Antigen specificity is unknown. Germline CDR1 reads LGHNA; CDR2 reads YNFKEQ. V lost 1 base and J lost 9, with 15 bases in between. The length of the CDR3 is 14 residues. PCR involved 60 Vbeta and 13 Jbeta primers. The protocol was immunoSEQ multiplex PCR, while the TCRdb copy is restricted to in-frame clones and leaves out a portion. The data hold approximately 200,000 clones, with just under 75% observed a single time. Whole-study results and caveats: The analysis excluded some indistinguishable V segments, including TRBV6-2 and TRBV6-3.

The sequence came from a young man in good health and CMV-seropositive. Sequenced: PBMCs. This chain uses TRBV4-2 with TRBJ1-2, with a tentative D call TRBD1 (6 bases). Here the CDR3 DNA reads TGTGCCAGCAGCCAAGGAGGACAGAGGGACCGCTACACCTTC. The encoded protein is CASSQGGQRDRYTF.